This T cell receptor beta chain is drawn from a study of cytomegalovirus exposure and HLA in healthy donors. PCR was performed using 60 Vbeta and 13 Jbeta primers. TCRdb's table, derived via immunoSEQ multiplex PCR, lists solely in-frame clones and lacks some. The table shows under 200,000 clones, with around 80% occurring only once. This CDR3 contains 14 residues. Germline lookup yields CDR1 MNHNS and CDR2 SASEGT. J lost 2 bases, V lost 5 bases, and 3 bases had no gene match. This clone was recorded only once. Its antigen is as yet unknown. Study results and caveats: Indistinguishable V segments such as TRBV6-2 and TRBV6-3 were excluded. 150 or so TCR beta chains were listed as cytomegalovirus-associated. The study reported that TCR beta sequences accurately predicted HLA-A and HLA-B alleles in most subjects.

The chain combines TRBV6-1 with TRBJ1-5, with TRBD1 matching over 7 bases. Sequences were obtained from PBMCs. The clonotype was recovered from a man between 40 and 49 years old in good health and CMV-seronegative. The CDR3 is CASSLTGGNQPQHF. CDR3 DNA sequence: TGTGCCAGCAGTCTAACAGGGGGCAATCAGCCCCAGCATTTT.